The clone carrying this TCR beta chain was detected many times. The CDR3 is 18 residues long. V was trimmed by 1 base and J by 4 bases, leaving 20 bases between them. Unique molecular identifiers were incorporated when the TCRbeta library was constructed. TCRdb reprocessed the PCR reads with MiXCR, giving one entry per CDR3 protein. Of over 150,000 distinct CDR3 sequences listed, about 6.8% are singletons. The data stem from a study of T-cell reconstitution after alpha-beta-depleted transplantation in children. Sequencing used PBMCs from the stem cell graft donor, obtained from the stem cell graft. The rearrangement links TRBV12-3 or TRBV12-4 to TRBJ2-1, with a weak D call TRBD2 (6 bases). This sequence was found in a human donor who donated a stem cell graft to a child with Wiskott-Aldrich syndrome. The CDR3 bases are TGTGCCAGCAGTTTAGTGGGTCTACAGCGGGCGGCATACAATGAGCAGTTCTTC. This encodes CASSLVGLQRAAYNEQFF.